Listed below are T cell receptor beta chains from one sample, sequenced in a study of shared clonotypes between healthy human individuals. The assay was immunoSEQ multiplex PCR, and TCRdb's table has in-frame clones only and misses some. The sample has millions of clones; roughly 92% are singletons. Sequencing input: naive CD4+ T cells sorted from blood. All receptors derive from a young man in good health. Each CDR3 is given with its conserved first and last residue. D genes are given only for firm matches. Clone size is shown for a subset of rows, as once, few, many or a class of expanded clone.

CDR3 DNA	CDR3 protein	clone size	J gene	V gene	D gene
TGCGCCAGCAGCTCGGACAGGCCTCATGCCTACAATGAGCAGTTCTTC	CASSSDRPHAYNEQFF	NA	TRBJ2-1	TRBV5-1	TRBD1
TGTGCCAGCAGCCGGGACAGGGGGATCTACGAGCAGTACTTC	CASSRDRGIYEQYF	NA	TRBJ2-7	TRBV14	TRBD1
TGTGCCAGCAGCTTGGTACTCGGGAGCACAGATACGCAGTATTTT	CASSLVLGSTDTQYF	NA	TRBJ2-3	TRBV5-4	NA
TGCGCCAGCAGGTCGGCGGAGCTGACCTACAATGAGCAGTTCTTC	CASRSAELTYNEQFF	NA	TRBJ2-1	TRBV10-2	NA
TGTGCCAGCAGACCCCCGGGACAGCTGAACACTGAAGCTTTCTTT	CASRPPGQLNTEAFF	NA	TRBJ1-1	TRBV2	TRBD1
TGTGCCAGCAGTGAAGTGCCTGGGGTATCCTACGAGCAGTACTTC	CASSEVPGVSYEQYF	NA	TRBJ2-7	TRBV6-1	NA
TGTGCCTGGAGACCACTTACCGGGCTCGCCTCAAACTATGGCTACACCTTC	CAWRPLTGLASNYGYTF	NA	TRBJ1-2	TRBV30	NA
TGCGCCAGCAGCCAAGGGGGGGCAGGGACTAGCCGAACAGATACGCAGTATTTT	CASSQGGAGTSRTDTQYF	NA	TRBJ2-3	TRBV4-3	TRBD2
TGTGCCACAACCATAAGCCCCTCCGCGGGCTATGGCTACACCTTC	CATTISPSAGYGYTF	NA	TRBJ1-2	TRBV2	NA
TGTGCCAGCAGCCTGCAGGGGGCTAACTATGGCTACACCTTC	CASSLQGANYGYTF	NA	TRBJ1-2	TRBV5-4	TRBD1
TGTGCCAGCAGCTTAGTTAACTATGGCTACACCTTC	CASSLVNYGYTF	NA	TRBJ1-2	TRBV11-2	NA
TGTGCCAGCAGTCCCTCGGGGTACACTGAAGCTTTCTTT	CASSPSGYTEAFF	NA	TRBJ1-1	TRBV28	NA
TGTGCCATCAGTCCCGATTGGGGATCCCTCCACTTT	CAISPDWGSLHF	NA	TRBJ1-6	TRBV10-3	NA
TGTGCCAGCAGTGAAAGGACCACAATCACCTACGAGCAGTACTTC	CASSERTTITYEQYF	NA	TRBJ2-7	TRBV28	NA
TGTGCCAGCAGCTTAGAGGGTCGGGCTAATGAAAAACTGTTTTTT	CASSLEGRANEKLFF	NA	TRBJ1-4	TRBV7-2	NA
TGTGCCAGCAGCTTAGGCTCCCTTGGGTCCTACGAGCAGTACTTC	CASSLGSLGSYEQYF	NA	TRBJ2-7	TRBV11-2	NA
TGTGCCAGCAGCCGACAGGGGGCGTTCTGGTATGGCTACACCTTC	CASSRQGAFWYGYTF	NA	TRBJ1-2	TRBV6-5	TRBD1
TGTGCCAGCAGGGAACAGAACACCGGGGAGCTGTTTTTT	CASREQNTGELFF	NA	TRBJ2-2	TRBV2	NA
TGTGCCAGCAGCTTGGGGCAGTACTCCTACGAGCAGTACTTC	CASSLGQYSYEQYF	NA	TRBJ2-7	TRBV5-4	NA
TGTGCCAGCCGCCCGTCGGGGACAGGTATTGAGCAGTACTTC	CASRPSGTGIEQYF	NA	TRBJ2-7	TRBV19	TRBD1
TGCGCCAGCAGCTTGTTCGGTTCCTACGAGCAGTACTTC	CASSLFGSYEQYF	NA	TRBJ2-7	TRBV5-1	NA
TGTGCCAGCAGTTACCCCTCTGAGGATTCTAAGCTTGACACCTTC	CASSYPSEDSKLDTF	NA	TRBJ1-2	TRBV6-6	NA
TGCGCCAGCAGCTTGGCCCCTGAATCCTACAATGAGCAGTTCTTC	CASSLAPESYNEQFF	once	TRBJ2-1	TRBV5-1	NA
TGCGCCAGCAGTGATGACAGGATCACCGGGGAGCTGTTTTTT	CASSDDRITGELFF	NA	TRBJ2-2	TRBV10-1	NA
TGCGCCAGCAGTTCTAGCGGGGGAAGAAACACCGGGGAGCTGTTTTTT	CASSSSGGRNTGELFF	NA	TRBJ2-2	TRBV5-1	TRBD2
TGTGCCAGCAGTCCCGACAGGGGAACCTACGAGCAGTACTTC	CASSPDRGTYEQYF	NA	TRBJ2-7	TRBV2	TRBD1
TGTGCCAGCAGATCAGGGAACTATGGCTACACCTTC	CASRSGNYGYTF	once	TRBJ1-2	TRBV6-6	NA
TGTGCCAGCAGCCCTGCGGGGGCCAATCAGCCCCAGCATTTT	CASSPAGANQPQHF	few	TRBJ1-5	TRBV2	NA
TGTGCCAGCAGCTTCAGGACGGAAGGGTCCTACGAGCAGTACTTC	CASSFRTEGSYEQYF	once	TRBJ2-7	TRBV7-8	NA
TGTGCCAGCAGCTTGGGGCAGAACCAAGAGACCCAGTACTTC	CASSLGQNQETQYF	once	TRBJ2-5	TRBV5-6	NA
TGTGCCAGCAGCCCCTCGGGAGGGGGGAGCTACGAGCAGTACTTC	CASSPSGGGSYEQYF	NA	TRBJ2-7	TRBV5-4	TRBD2
TGCAGCGTTGGAGGAGCGGGAGACAGCCCCAATGAGCAGTTCTTC	CSVGGAGDSPNEQFF	NA	TRBJ2-1	TRBV29-1	TRBD2
TGTGCCAGCAGGAGCACCGGGACGGTCTACAATGAGCAGTTCTTC	CASRSTGTVYNEQFF	NA	TRBJ2-1	TRBV6-5	NA
TGCGCCAGCACAGACACCTCTGGGGCCAACGTCCTGACTTTC	CASTDTSGANVLTF	NA	TRBJ2-6	TRBV5-1	NA
TGCGCCAGCAGCTTCCAGCCGGCAGGGGCTAACTATGGCTACACCTTC	CASSFQPAGANYGYTF	NA	TRBJ1-2	TRBV5-1	NA
TGCGCCAGCAGCGTTATGGGTTCGGAGACCCAGTACTTC	CASSVMGSETQYF	NA	TRBJ2-5	TRBV5-1	NA
TGTGCCAGTAGTACTCCGACAGGGAACGAGCAGTACTTC	CASSTPTGNEQYF	NA	TRBJ2-7	TRBV19	TRBD1
TGTGCCAGCAGGTCGCCGGGGGTTTCTATTCAGTACTTC	CASRSPGVSIQYF	NA	TRBJ2-4	TRBV28	NA
TGTGCCAGCTCACCCGGGACACCCAAAGAGACCCAGTACTTC	CASSPGTPKETQYF	NA	TRBJ2-5	TRBV18	NA
TGCGCCAGCAGCTCGGAAACCTCAGGGTTTTATGGCTACACCTTC	CASSSETSGFYGYTF	NA	TRBJ1-2	TRBV5-1	NA
TGCGCCAGCAGTCAAGAAGGGTTACAAGAGACCCAGTACTTC	CASSQEGLQETQYF	NA	TRBJ2-5	TRBV5-1	NA
TGTGCCAGCAGCCTGGGACAGGAGAACACCGGGGAGCTGTTTTTT	CASSLGQENTGELFF	once	TRBJ2-2	TRBV11-2	TRBD1
TGTGCCAGCAGAGTGTTCATCGGGGGGGAAGAGACCCAGTACTTC	CASRVFIGGEETQYF	NA	TRBJ2-5	TRBV6-1	TRBD2
TGCGCCAGCAGCCAAGAAGGAAGCGGGAGGGAACGAAACATTCAGTACTTC	CASSQEGSGRERNIQYF	NA	TRBJ2-4	TRBV4-1	TRBD2
TGTGCCACTGCGGCCGGGACAGCGAGCTACACCTTC	CATAAGTASYTF	NA	TRBJ1-2	TRBV6-5	TRBD1